This T cell receptor (beta chain) was found in a study of blood T cell repertoires in COVID-19. Overall study: Collection of acute and convalescent COVID-19 samples took place in the United States, Italy and Spain. Sources were T cells, B-cell-depleted T cells, or PBMCs; the material itself was cDNA or gDNA.

In the source study's methods: Reference gene primer amplification in the assay estimated nucleated cell counts. TCRdb keeps only in-frame clones here, not all; method: immunoSEQ multiplex PCR. D and trimming were read from the DNA, whereas the V and J calls and clone size are those reported in that table. The sample contains over 130,000 clones, 87% of which appear only once. CDR1 is WSHSY and CDR2 is SAAADI in the germline V gene. The CDR3 loop spans 12 amino acids. V was pared by 0 bases and J by 10 bases, with 9 bases between. Sequenced: peripheral blood. The receptor's source is a woman aged 60 to 75 with active or convalescent COVID-19. The chain is built from TRBV10-2 and TRBJ1-2; D ambiguous. The CDR3 DNA reads as TGCGCCAGCAGTGAGTCACGGTCTCCCTACACCTTC. It yields the protein CASSESRSPYTF.